The 14 T cell receptor beta chains listed next were all sequenced from one sample in a study of beta chain features in type 1 diabetes. Study outcomes and limitations: Type 1 diabetes patients had moderately but significantly shorter TCRB CDR3s in all four CD4+ subsets.

Every isolated RNA sample was fully reverse transcribed, so sequencing captured expressed TCRB transcripts. Only in-frame clones appear in the TCRdb table, and some are missing; sequencing was by immunoSEQ multiplex PCR. Of about 270,000 clones in the sample, 13% to 15% were seen once. These receptors lack a known antigen. Sequencing input: naive CD4+ T cells from blood. These receptors originate from a man aged 25 to 45 with type 1 diabetes.

The chain is built from TRBV18 and TRBJ1-2; 9 bases are shared with TRBD1. Germline V gene lookup returns CDR1 KGHSH and CDR2 LQKENI. The junction had 9 bases not matched to a gene; V was cut back by 2 bases and J by 2 bases. The CDR3 spans 17 residues. This chain's CDR3 is CASSPSTTGQGNYGYTF. As DNA, the CDR3 is TGTGCCAGCTCACCAAGTACTACCGGACAGGGGAACTATGGCTACACCTTC.

The chain couples TRBV4-2 to TRBJ1-2; possibly TRBD1 for D (6 bases). CDR3 length: 14 amino acids. CDR1 and CDR2 (germline): LGHNA, YNFKEQ. Trimming left V 1 base short and J 2 bases short, with 8 bases between. Here the CDR3 reads CASSQATGNYGYTF. The CDR3 coding sequence is TGTGCCAGCAGCCAAGCCACAGGGAACTATGGCTACACCTTC.

This clone was found a few times. The V call is TRBV27, the J call TRBJ2-1, with 7 bases identical to TRBD2. CDR3 size: 14 residues. The trim removed 4 bases at V and 8 bases at J, leaving 8 bases unmatched. Germline V gives CDR1 MNHEY, CDR2 SMNVEV (reference sequence). The CDR3 DNA is TGTGCCAGCAGTTCGACGACTAGCATAGATGAGCAGTTCTTC. It yields the protein CASSSTTSIDEQFF.

The rearrangement joins TRBV5-1 to TRBJ2-1; possibly TRBD1 for D (6 bases). Germline CDR1 and CDR2: SGHRS and YFSETQ. This CDR3 is built from 14 residues. V was cut by 0 bases and J by 5 bases, with 9 bases left in between. In nucleotides, the CDR3 is TGCGCCAGCAGCTTGGGACAGGAGAACAATGAGCAGTTCTTC. Translation gives CASSLGQENNEQFF.

This clone turned up a few times. This rearrangement joins TRBV28 to TRBJ2-1; 7 nucleotides align to TRBD2. V dropped 5 bases and J dropped 7; count of bases not matched to a gene: 8. The CDR3 extends over 14 amino acids. Germline CDR1 and CDR2: MDHEN and SYDVKM. The CDR3 bases are TGTGCCAGCAGTGTAACGGGAGGAGATAATGAGCAGTTCTTC. Encoded protein: CASSVTGGDNEQFF. Full variable domain (remainder filled in from reference TRBV28 and TRBJ2-1): DVKVTQSSRYLVKRTGEKVFLECVQDMDHENMFWYRQDPGLGLRLIYFSYDVKMKEKGDIPEGYSVSREKKERFSLILESASTNQTSMYLCASSVTGGDNEQFFGPGTRLTVL.

This chain joins TRBV11-1 and TRBJ1-1, with D unclear. With 5 bases removed from V and 1 base from J, the gap between germline ends came to 8 bases. Germline assignment: CDR1 SGHAT and CDR2 FQDESV (reference sequence). This CDR3 contains 13 residues. This chain's CDR3 is CASSRVSNTEAFF. CDR3 nucleotides: TGTGCCAGCAGCCGGGTTTCGAACACTGAAGCTTTCTTT.

The chain joins TRBV30 to TRBJ1-5; D may be TRBD1 (6 bases). V lost 4 bases to trimming and J lost 4 bases, with 14 bases between them. The germline gives CDR1 GTSNPN, CDR2 SVGIG (reference sequence). The CDR3 runs to 14 residues. DNA for the CDR3: TGTGCCTGGAATTTGGGAGGGACAAATCAGCCCCAGCATTTT. This sequence encodes CAWNLGGTNQPQHF.

V and J are TRBV29-1 and TRBJ2-7; 9 nucleotides match TRBD2. V dropped 7 bases and J dropped 3; count of bases not matched to a gene: 4. This CDR3 comprises 12 residues. Germline assignment: CDR1 SQVTM and CDR2 ANQGSEA. The CDR3 DNA sequence: TGCAGCGCCCGGACTAGCGACTACGAGCAGTACTTC. Its protein is CSARTSDYEQYF.

The CDR3 here is CATHEGGPYTGELFF. The CDR3, as DNA: TGTGCCACCCATGAGGGAGGGCCGTACACCGGGGAGCTGTTTTTT. This rearrangement joins TRBV6-1 to TRBJ2-2; 7 bases are shared with TRBD2. V lost 10 bases and J lost 3; bases outside the gene matches: 11. The germline CDR1 and CDR2 sequences are MNHNS and SASEGT. The CDR3 is 15 residues long.

This chain uses TRBV18 with TRBJ1-3, with a tentative D call TRBD1 (6 bases). This CDR3 has 15 amino acids. Germline values: CDR1 KGHSH, CDR2 LQKENI. V gave up 1 base and J gave up 2 bases, with 9 bases separating them. CDR3 bases: TGTGCCAGCTCACCACAGGACAGTACTGGAAACACCATATATTTT. Translation: CASSPQDSTGNTIYF.

This clone was detected a few times. V usage is TRBV13 and J usage is TRBJ2-1; a possible D gene is TRBD2 (6 bases). Looked up from germline, CDR1 is PRHDT and CDR2 is FYEKMQ (reference sequence). V was shortened by 5 bases and J by 0 bases, with 20 bases between the two germline ends. The CDR3 runs 18 residues. The chain's CDR3 is CASSLPGLLVSSYNEQFF. The CDR3 nucleotides are TGTGCCAGCAGCCTTCCGGGACTTTTAGTGTCCTCCTACAATGAGCAGTTCTTC.

The rearrangement uses TRBV28 and TRBJ2-2, with TRBD1 matching 9 bases. Germline CDR1 reads MDHEN; CDR2 reads SYDVKM. The length of the CDR3 is 16 residues. The junction had 10 bases not matched to a gene; V was cut back by 7 bases and J by 4 bases. CDR3 region: CASTLWGTGSTGELFF. As DNA, the CDR3 is TGTGCCAGCACCCTGTGGGGGACAGGGAGCACCGGGGAGCTGTTTTTT.

This rearrangement joins TRBV5-1 to TRBJ2-2; TRBD1 might be the D (7 bases). Germline lookup yields CDR1 SGHRS and CDR2 YFSETQ. Trimming left V 3 bases short and J 6 bases short, with 15 bases between. CDR3 length: 15 residues. Here the CDR3 reads CASSSGAGGSGELFF. The CDR3 bases are TGCGCCAGCAGCTCCGGAGCAGGGGGGTCCGGGGAGCTGTTTTTT.

This clone was counted a few times. The chain is built from TRBV7-2 and TRBJ2-1; D is undetermined. V was pared by 5 bases and J by 2 bases, with 10 bases between. Looked up from germline, CDR1 is SGHTA and CDR2 is FQGNSA. The CDR3 length is 14 residues. Written as DNA, the CDR3 is TGTGCCAGCAGCCTCCCCCAGACCTACAATGAGCAGTTCTTC. Protein product: CASSLPQTYNEQFF.